The 20 T cell receptor beta chains listed next were all sequenced from one sample in a study of graft-versus-host responses after intestinal transplantation. Some clones are missing from TCRdb's copy, which holds only in-frame ones; the method was immunoSEQ multiplex PCR. This table has over 75,000 clones, 86% appearing once. The sequencing here drew on PBMCs, taken 255 days after intestinal transplant. These receptors were obtained from a human patient who received an intestinal transplant, so some T cells may come from the graft donor.

This clone was detected only a few times. J is TRBJ2-6 and V is TRBV5-1; D gene unclear. The CDR3 is made up of 16 amino acids. Germline CDR1 and CDR2: SGHRS and YFSETQ. V shed 4 bases and J shed 1 base, with 12 bases lying between them. The CDR3 protein is CASSLPVTSGANVLTF. The CDR3, as DNA: TGCGCCAGCAGCCTGCCGGTTACGTCTGGGGCCAACGTCCTGACTTTC.

The V and J genes are TRBV5-1 and TRBJ1-1, with unresolved D. V dropped 4 bases and J dropped 3 bases, with 16 bases sitting between them. Germline values: CDR1 SGHRS, CDR2 YFSETQ. CDR3 length equals 15 residues. This CDR3 reads CASSRVGSIDTEAFF. The CDR3 coding sequence is TGCGCCAGCAGCCGAGTAGGCTCAATTGACACTGAAGCTTTCTTT.

The chain is built from TRBV2 and TRBJ1-5; tentative D call: TRBD1 (6 bases). Germline values: CDR1 SNHLY, CDR2 FYNNEI. CDR3 size: 13 residues. V dropped 7 bases and J dropped 5 bases, with 12 bases sitting between them. CDR3 sequence: CASNAEGDQPQHF. For the CDR3, the DNA is TGTGCCAGCAATGCCGAGGGGGATCAGCCCCAGCATTTT.

This rearrangement joins TRBV10-2 to TRBJ2-7; no reliable D call. This CDR3 comprises 12 residues. The V end was cut by 4 bases, the J end by 3 bases, with 7 bases between. Germline lookup yields CDR1 WSHSY and CDR2 SAAADI. CDR3 in DNA: TGCGCCAGCAGTGCGGCGGTCTACGAGCAGTACGTC. Translation gives CASSAAVYEQYV.

This clone was seen only once. The CDR3 DNA sequence: TGCAGCGTTGAGGGCCGAAACTACGAGCAGTACTTC. This translates into CSVEGRNYEQYF. The V call is TRBV29-1, the J call TRBJ2-7; D ambiguous. There are 12 residues in the CDR3. Trimming stripped 3 bases from V and 3 bases from J, with 9 bases between. Germline CDR1 is SQVTM and CDR2 is ANQGSEA.

The V gene is TRBV9, the J gene TRBJ2-2, with 11 bases identical to TRBD2. CDR1 and CDR2 (germline): SGDLS, YYNGEE. There are 21 residues in the CDR3. Trimming took 3 bases from V and 3 from J; bases not matched to a gene: 19. Here the CDR3 DNA reads TGTGCCAGCAGCGCCCCCGGGCTAGCGGGGGGTGAGCAGCGTGACACCGGGGAGCTGTTTTTT. Translating gives CASSAPGLAGGEQRDTGELFF. Full variable domain (rest looked up from reference TRBV9 and TRBJ2-2): DSGVTQTPKHLITATGQRVTLRCSPRSGDLSVYWYQQSLDQGLQFLIQYYNGEERAKGNILERFSAQQFPDLHSELNLSSLELGDSALYFCASSAPGLAGGEQRDTGELFFGEGSRLTVL.

The rearrangement links TRBV6-5 to TRBJ2-7; D is ambiguous. Germline-derived CDR1 and CDR2 are MNHEY and SVGAGI. The CDR3 loop spans 12 amino acids. The ends were cut back, 2 bases at V and 4 bases at J, with 6 bases in the middle. The CDR3 DNA reads as TGTGCCAGCAGTTACGACGGTTACGAGCAGTACTTC. It encodes CASSYDGYEQYF.

The V call is TRBV27, the J call TRBJ2-2; 8 nucleotides agree with TRBD2. From germline, CDR1 is MNHEY and CDR2 SMNVEV (reference sequence). J was trimmed by 5 bases and V by 3 bases; bases with no gene match: 2. The CDR3 has 14 residues. CDR3 residues: CASSFGGGTGELFF. DNA of the CDR3: TGTGCCAGCAGTTTTGGCGGGGGGACCGGGGAGCTGTTTTTT.

The chain recombines TRBV20-1 with TRBJ1-1; no firm D call. The CDR3 is 10 residues long. Germline-derived CDR1 and CDR2 are DFQATT and SNEGSKA (reference sequence). V was cut by 1 base and J by 7 bases, with 4 bases left in between. CDR3 loop: CSARVGEAFF. CDR3 coding DNA: TGCAGTGCTAGAGTGGGTGAAGCTTTCTTT.

V and J are TRBV6-1 and TRBJ1-3; the match to TRBD1 covers 9 bases. Per the germline V gene, CDR1 is MNHNS and CDR2 is SASEGT. CDR3 size: 14 residues. Unmatched junction bases numbered 11, after V lost 8 bases and J lost 9 bases. The CDR3, as DNA: TGTGCCAGCGATCCGGGACAGGGTAGTGGCACCATATATTTT. It yields the protein CASDPGQGSGTIYF.

The chain carries TRBV6-1 and TRBJ2-7, with D perhaps assigned TRBD1 or TRBD2 (6 bases each). This CDR3 comprises 18 residues. Germline CDR1 is MNHNS and CDR2 is SASEGT. V was trimmed by 2 bases and J by 6 bases, leaving 26 bases between them. The DNA for the CDR3 is TGTGCCAGCAGTGAATTGGGGGGTTTATCCTTAGGGGGATCCGAGCAGTACTTC. Its translation: CASSELGGLSLGGSEQYF.

This clone was seen a single time. The chain joins TRBV14 to TRBJ2-3; no clear D. The V and J ends lost 6 bases and 10 bases respectively, with 17 bases between them. Per germline, CDR1 SGHDN and CDR2 FVKESK. CDR3 size: 13 residues. CDR3 bases: TGTGCCAGCAGACGAGGTTTTGCGATGGCGCAGTATTTT. This sequence encodes CASRRGFAMAQYF.

The CDR3 here is CASRADYEQYF. The CDR3 nucleotides read TGTGCCAGCAGAGCAGACTACGAGCAGTACTTC. The V call is TRBV2, the J call TRBJ2-7, with D unclear. The CDR3 has 11 amino acids. Germline V gives CDR1 SNHLY, CDR2 FYNNEI. Trimming removed 6 bases from V and 3 bases from J, with 6 bases in between. Full variable domain (remainder filled in from reference TRBV2 and TRBJ2-7): EPEVTQTPSHQVTQMGQEVILRCVPISNHLYFYWYRQILGQKVEFLVSFYNNEISEKSEIFDDQFSVERPDGSNFTLKIRSTKLEDSAMYFCASRADYEQYFGPGTRLTVT.

The chain joins TRBV27 to TRBJ2-2; D may be TRBD1 (5 bases). V gave up 6 bases and J gave up 1 base, with 12 bases separating them. The CDR3 runs to 15 residues. CDR1 and CDR2 (germline): MNHEY, SMNVEV (reference sequence). CDR3 sequence reads: CASRRLTGNTGELFF. The DNA of the CDR3 is TGTGCCAGCAGGAGATTAACAGGGAACACCGGGGAGCTGTTTTTT.

The chain has TRBV10-3 and TRBJ2-7; D may be TRBD1 or TRBD2 (5 bases each). The V end lost 2 bases, the J end lost 0 bases, and 23 bases lay between the germline ends. There are 19 residues in the CDR3. Germline V gene sequence: CDR1 ENHRY, CDR2 SYGVKD. CDR3 nucleotides: TGTGCCATCAGTGAGAGAATGAGAGGGGCTAGCCTATCCTCCTACGAGCAGTACTTC. Translating gives CAISERMRGASLSSYEQYF.

The genes are TRBV2 and TRBJ2-1; D perhaps matches TRBD2 (5 bases). CDR1 is SNHLY and CDR2 is FYNNEI in the germline V gene. The V end lost 1 base, the J end lost 8 bases, and 15 bases lay between the germline ends. The CDR3 spans 15 residues. DNA for the CDR3: TGTGCCAGCAGTGAAGGTTCGGGGTGGCGCGATGAGCAGTTCTTC. This gives the protein CASSEGSGWRDEQFF.

The chain joins TRBV6-5 to TRBJ2-3, with 10 bases matching TRBD1. The ends lost 5 bases at V and 3 bases at J; junction bases unmatched: 5. The CDR3 loop spans 15 amino acids. Germline V CDR1 and CDR2: MNHEY, SVGAGI. For the CDR3, the DNA is TGTGCCAGCAGTCTTCCGGGACAGGGGACAGATACGCAGTATTTT. It codes for CASSLPGQGTDTQYF.

Only a few counts were recorded for this clone. This chain links TRBV25-1 with TRBJ1-3; no clear D. Germline V lookup: CDR1 MGHDK, CDR2 SYGVNS. CDR3 length equals 13 residues. V lost 2 bases and J lost 4, with 6 bases in between. The CDR3 DNA reads as TGTGCCAGCAGTGAACCAGGAGGAAACACCATATATTTT. Amino acids: CASSEPGGNTIYF.

This rearrangement joins TRBV7-6 to TRBJ1-5, with 9 bases matching TRBD1. Germline loops: CDR1 SGHVS, CDR2 FNYEAQ. The CDR3 totals 15 residues. The junction had 2 bases not matched to a gene; V was cut back by 5 bases and J by 0 bases. Written as DNA, the CDR3 is TGTGCCAGCAGCAAGGACAGGGGTAGCAATCAGCCCCAGCATTTT. Amino acids: CASSKDRGSNQPQHF. Full variable domain (outside the CDR3, taken from reference TRBV7-6 and TRBJ1-5): GAGVSQSPRYKVTKRGQDVALRCDPISGHVSLYWYRQALGQGPEFLTYFNYEAQQDKSGLPNDRFSAERPEGSISTLTIQRTEQRDSAMYRCASSKDRGSNQPQHFGDGTRLSIL.

The chain couples TRBV30 to TRBJ1-5; D remains ambiguous. Trimming removed 2 bases from V and 3 bases from J, with 8 bases in between. Germline V lookup: CDR1 GTSNPN, CDR2 SVGIG (reference sequence). This CDR3 is built from 13 residues. The CDR3 nucleotides are TGTGCCTGGAGTTTTGGGATCAATCAGCCCCAGCATTTT. Its protein product is CAWSFGINQPQHF.